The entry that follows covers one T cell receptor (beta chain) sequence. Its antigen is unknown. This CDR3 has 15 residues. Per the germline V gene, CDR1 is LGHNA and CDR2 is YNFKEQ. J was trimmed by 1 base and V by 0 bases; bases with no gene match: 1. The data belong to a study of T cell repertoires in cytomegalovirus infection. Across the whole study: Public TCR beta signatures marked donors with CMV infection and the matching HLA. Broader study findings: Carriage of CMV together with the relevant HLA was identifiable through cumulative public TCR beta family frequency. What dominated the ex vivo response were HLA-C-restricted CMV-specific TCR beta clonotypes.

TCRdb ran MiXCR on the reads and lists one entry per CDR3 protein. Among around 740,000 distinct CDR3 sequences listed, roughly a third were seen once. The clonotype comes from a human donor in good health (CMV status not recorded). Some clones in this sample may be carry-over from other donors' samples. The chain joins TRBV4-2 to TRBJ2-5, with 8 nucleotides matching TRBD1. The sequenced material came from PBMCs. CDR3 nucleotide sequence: TGTGCCAGCAGCCAAGACACAGGGGGCCAAGAGACCCAGTACTTC. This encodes CASSQDTGGQETQYF.